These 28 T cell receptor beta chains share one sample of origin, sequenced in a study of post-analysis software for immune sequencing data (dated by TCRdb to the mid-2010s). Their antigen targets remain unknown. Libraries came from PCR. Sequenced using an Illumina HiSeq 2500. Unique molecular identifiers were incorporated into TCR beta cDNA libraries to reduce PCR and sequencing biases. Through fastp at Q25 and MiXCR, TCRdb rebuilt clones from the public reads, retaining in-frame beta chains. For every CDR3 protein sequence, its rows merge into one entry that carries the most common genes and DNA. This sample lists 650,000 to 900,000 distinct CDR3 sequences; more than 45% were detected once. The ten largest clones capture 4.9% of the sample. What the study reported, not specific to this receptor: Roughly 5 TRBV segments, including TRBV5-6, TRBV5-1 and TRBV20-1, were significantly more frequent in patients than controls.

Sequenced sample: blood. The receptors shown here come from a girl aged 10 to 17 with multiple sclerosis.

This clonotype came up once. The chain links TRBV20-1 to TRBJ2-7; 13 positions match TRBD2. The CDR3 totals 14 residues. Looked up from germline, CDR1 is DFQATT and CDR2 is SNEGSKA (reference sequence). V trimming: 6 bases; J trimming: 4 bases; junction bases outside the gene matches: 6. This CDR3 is CSAGTSGTFYEQYF. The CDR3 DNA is TGCAGTGCGGGGACTAGCGGGACCTTTTACGAGCAGTACTTC.

The CDR3 DNA sequence: TGTGCCAGCAGCTTAGTGGGGACTAGCGGGGGAGTTTACAATGAGCAGTTCTTC. Amino acid sequence: CASSLVGTSGGVYNEQFF. The J gene is TRBJ2-1, the V gene TRBV11-2; 14 bases align to TRBD2. After removal of 1 base from V and 4 bases from J, the junction contained 6 bases not matched to a gene. The CDR3 consists of 18 residues. In germline, CDR1 is SGHAT, CDR2 FQNNGV.

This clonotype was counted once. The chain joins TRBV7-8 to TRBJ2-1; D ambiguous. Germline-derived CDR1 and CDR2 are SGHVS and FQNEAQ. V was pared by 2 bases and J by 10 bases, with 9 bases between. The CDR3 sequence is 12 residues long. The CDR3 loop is CASSLTRKEQFF. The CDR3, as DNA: TGTGCCAGCAGCTTAACCCGGAAGGAGCAGTTCTTC.

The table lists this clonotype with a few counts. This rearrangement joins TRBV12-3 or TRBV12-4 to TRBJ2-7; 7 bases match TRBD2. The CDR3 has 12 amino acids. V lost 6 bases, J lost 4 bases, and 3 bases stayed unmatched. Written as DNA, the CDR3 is TGTGCCAGCAGGGGTAGCGGGTACGAGCAGTACTTC. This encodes CASRGSGYEQYF.

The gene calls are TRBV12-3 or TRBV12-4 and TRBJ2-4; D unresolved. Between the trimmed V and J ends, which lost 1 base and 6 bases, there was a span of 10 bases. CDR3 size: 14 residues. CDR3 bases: TGTGCCAGCAGTTTAGGGGTGGGAAGAAACATTCAGTACTTC. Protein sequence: CASSLGVGRNIQYF.

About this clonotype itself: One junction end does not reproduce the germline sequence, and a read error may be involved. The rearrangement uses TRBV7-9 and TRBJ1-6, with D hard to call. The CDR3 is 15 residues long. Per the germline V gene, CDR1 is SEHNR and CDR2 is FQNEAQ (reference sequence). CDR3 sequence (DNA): TGTGCCAGCAGCTTAGGTTCCACTAGGAATTCACCCCTCCACTTC. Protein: CASSLGSTRNSPLHF.

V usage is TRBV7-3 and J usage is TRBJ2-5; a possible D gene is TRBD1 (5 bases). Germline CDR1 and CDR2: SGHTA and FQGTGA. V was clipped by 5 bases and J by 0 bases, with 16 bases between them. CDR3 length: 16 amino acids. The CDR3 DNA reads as TGTGCCAGCAGCCCCGGACACCGAAACTACCAAGAGACCCAGTACTTC. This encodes CASSPGHRNYQETQYF.

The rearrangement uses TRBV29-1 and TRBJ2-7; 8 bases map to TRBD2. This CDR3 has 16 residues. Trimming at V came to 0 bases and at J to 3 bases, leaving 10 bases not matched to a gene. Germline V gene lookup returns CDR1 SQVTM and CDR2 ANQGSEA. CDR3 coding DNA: TGCAGCGTTGAAGATCCCCAGGCTAGCGGGTACTACGAGCAGTACTTC. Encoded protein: CSVEDPQASGYYEQYF.

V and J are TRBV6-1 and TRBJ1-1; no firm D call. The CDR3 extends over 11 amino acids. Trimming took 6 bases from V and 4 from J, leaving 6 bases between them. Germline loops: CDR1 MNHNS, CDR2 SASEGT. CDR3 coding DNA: TGTGCCAGCAGCATGGTCACTGAAGCTTTCTTT. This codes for CASSMVTEAFF.

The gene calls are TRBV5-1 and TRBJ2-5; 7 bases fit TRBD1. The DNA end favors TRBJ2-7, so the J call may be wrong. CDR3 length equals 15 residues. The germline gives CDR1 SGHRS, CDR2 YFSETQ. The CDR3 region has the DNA TGCGCCAGCAGCTTGGCCGGGAACAGGGGAAACGAGCAGTACTTC. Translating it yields CASSLAGNRGNEQYF.

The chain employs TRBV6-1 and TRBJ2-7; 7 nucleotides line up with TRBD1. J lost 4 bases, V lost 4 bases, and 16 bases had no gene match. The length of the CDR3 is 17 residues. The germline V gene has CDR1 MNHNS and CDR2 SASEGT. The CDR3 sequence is CASSVELTGPYRYEQYF. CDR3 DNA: TGTGCCAGCAGTGTGGAATTGACAGGGCCCTATCGTTACGAGCAGTACTTC.

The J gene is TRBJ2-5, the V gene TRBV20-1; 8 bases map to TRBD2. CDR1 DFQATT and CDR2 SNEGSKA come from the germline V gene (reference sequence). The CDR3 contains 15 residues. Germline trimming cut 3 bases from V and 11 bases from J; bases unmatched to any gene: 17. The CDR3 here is CSASVTGGPWGEQYF. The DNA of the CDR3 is TGCAGTGCTAGCGTGACGGGAGGGCCATGGGGGGAGCAGTACTTC.

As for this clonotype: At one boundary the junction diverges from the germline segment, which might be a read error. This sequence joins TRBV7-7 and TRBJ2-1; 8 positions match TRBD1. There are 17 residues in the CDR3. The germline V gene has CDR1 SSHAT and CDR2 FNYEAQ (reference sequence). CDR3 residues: CASSLDQDRAPYNEQFF. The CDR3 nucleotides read TGTGCTAGCAGCTTAGACCAGGACAGGGCCCCCTACAATGAGCAGTTCTTC.

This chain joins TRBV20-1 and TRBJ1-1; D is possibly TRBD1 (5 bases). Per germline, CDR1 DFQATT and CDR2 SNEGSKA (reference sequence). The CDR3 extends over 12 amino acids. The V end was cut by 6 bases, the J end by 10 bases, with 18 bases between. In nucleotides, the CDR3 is TGCAGTGCCCCGCCGGGGCCTGAGGGAGCTTTCTTT. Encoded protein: CSAPPGPEGAFF.

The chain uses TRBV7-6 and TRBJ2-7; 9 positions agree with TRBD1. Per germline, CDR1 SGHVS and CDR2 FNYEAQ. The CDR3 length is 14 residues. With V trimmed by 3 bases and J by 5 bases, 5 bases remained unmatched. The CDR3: CASSFTGGRDEQYF. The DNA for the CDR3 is TGTGCCAGCAGCTTCACAGGGGGCCGAGACGAGCAGTACTTC.

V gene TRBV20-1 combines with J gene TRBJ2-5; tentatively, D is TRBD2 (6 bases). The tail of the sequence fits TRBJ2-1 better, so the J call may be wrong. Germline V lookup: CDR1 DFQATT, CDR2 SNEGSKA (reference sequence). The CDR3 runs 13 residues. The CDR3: CSAQASGQETQFF. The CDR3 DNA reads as TGCAGTGCCCAAGCAAGCGGGCAAGAGACCCAGTTCTTC.

The CDR3 DNA reads as TGTGCCACCGAGGACAGGGGGCGGCGGGAGACCCAGTACTTC. Translated: CATEDRGRRETQYF. This chain uses TRBV7-2 with TRBJ2-5; 11 bases fit TRBD1. The V gene's germline CDR1 is SGHTA and CDR2 FQGNSA. The CDR3 length is 14 residues. Germline trimming cut 10 bases from V and 5 bases from J; bases unmatched to any gene: 9.

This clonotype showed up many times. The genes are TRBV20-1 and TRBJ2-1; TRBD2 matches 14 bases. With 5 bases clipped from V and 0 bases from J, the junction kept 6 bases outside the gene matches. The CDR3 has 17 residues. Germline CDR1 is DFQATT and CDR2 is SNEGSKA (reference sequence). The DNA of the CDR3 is TGCAGTGCTTTTAGGACTAGCGGGAGGATCTCCTACAATGAGCAGTTCTTC. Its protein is CSAFRTSGRISYNEQFF.

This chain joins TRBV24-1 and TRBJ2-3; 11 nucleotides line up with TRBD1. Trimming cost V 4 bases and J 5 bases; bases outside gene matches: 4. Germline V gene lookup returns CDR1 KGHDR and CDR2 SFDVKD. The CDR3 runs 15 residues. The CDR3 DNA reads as TGTGCCACCAGTGAAGAGGACAGGGGGCAAGATACGCAGTATTTT. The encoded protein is CATSEEDRGQDTQYF.

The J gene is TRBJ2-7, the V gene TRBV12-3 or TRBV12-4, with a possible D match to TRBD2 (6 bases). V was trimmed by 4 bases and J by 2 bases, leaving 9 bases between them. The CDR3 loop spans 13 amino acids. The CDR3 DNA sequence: TGTGCCAGCAGTTGGGGAGGCCCCTACGAGCAGTACTTC. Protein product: CASSWGGPYEQYF.

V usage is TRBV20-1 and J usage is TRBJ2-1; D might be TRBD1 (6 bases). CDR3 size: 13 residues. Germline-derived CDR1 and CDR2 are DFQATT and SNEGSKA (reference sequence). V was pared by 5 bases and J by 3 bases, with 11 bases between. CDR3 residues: CSAVRDNYNEQFF. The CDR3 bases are TGCAGTGCTGTCCGGGACAACTACAATGAGCAGTTCTTC.

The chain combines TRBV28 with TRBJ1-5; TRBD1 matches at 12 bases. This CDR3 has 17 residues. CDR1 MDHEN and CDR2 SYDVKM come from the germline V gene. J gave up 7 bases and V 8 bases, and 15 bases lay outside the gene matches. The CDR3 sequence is CASSHGRGQGAGQPQHF. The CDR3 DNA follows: TGTGCCAGCTCCCATGGGAGGGGACAGGGGGCAGGACAGCCCCAGCATTTT.

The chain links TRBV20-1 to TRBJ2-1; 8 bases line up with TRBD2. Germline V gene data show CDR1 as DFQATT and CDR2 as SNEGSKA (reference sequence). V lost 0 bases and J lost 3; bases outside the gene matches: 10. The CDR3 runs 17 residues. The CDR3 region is CSARDPSGRAVYNEQFF. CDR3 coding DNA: TGCAGTGCTAGAGATCCATCCGGGAGGGCCGTCTACAATGAGCAGTTCTTC.

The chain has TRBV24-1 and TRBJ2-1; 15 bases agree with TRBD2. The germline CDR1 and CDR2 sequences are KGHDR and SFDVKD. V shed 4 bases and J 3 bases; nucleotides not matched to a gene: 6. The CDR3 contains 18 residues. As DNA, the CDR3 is TGTGCCACCAGTGACCGGGGACTAGCGGGAGGAGGCTACAATGAGCAGTTCTTC. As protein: CATSDRGLAGGGYNEQFF.

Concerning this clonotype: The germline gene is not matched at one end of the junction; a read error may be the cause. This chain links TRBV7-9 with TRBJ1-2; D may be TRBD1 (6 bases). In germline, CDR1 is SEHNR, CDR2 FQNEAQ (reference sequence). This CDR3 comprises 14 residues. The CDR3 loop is CASNTGNDGNGHTF. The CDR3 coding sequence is TGTGCCAGCAACACAGGGAACGACGGGAATGGCCACACCTTC. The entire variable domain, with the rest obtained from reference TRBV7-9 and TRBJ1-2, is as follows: DTGVSQNPRHKITKRGQNVTFRCDPISEHNRLYWYRQTLGQGPEFLTYFQNEAQLEKSRLLSDRFSAERPKGSFSTLEIQRTEQGDSAMYLCASNTGNDGNGHTFGSGTRLTVV.

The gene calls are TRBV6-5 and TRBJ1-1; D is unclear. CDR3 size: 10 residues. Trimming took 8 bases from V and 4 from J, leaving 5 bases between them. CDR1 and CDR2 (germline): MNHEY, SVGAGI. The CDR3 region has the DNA TGTGCCAGCGTGGGCACTGAAGCTTTCTTT. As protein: CASVGTEAFF.

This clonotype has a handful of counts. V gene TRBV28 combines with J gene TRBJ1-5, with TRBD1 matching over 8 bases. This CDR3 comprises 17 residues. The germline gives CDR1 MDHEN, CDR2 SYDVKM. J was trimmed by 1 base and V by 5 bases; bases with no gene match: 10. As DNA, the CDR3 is TGTGCCAGCAGTCCCTGGACAGGGACTGGGAGCAATCAGCCCCAGCATTTT. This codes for CASSPWTGTGSNQPQHF.

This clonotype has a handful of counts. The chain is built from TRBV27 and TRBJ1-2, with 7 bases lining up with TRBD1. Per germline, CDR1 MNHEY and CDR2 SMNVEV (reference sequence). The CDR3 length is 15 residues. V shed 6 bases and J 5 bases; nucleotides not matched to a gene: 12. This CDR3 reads CASSNGGQVGYGYTF. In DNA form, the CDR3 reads TGTGCCAGCAGCAATGGAGGACAGGTTGGGTATGGCTACACCTTC.